This entry is about one T cell receptor (beta chain). The record originates from a study of control samples from healthy donors and cancer patients. The CDR3 runs 13 residues. The germline gives CDR1 MGHRA, CDR2 YSYEKL. The V and J ends lost 0 bases and 4 bases respectively, with 1 base between them. TCRdb's table, derived via immunoSEQ multiplex PCR, lists solely in-frame clones and lacks some. The data hold approximately 70,000 clones, with 89% observed a single time. This clonotype was obtained from a man between 60 and 75 years old with colorectal cancer. Input material: PBMCs. V is TRBV4-1 and J is TRBJ1-6, with D uncertain. This CDR3 reads CASSQEYNSPLHF. The CDR3 DNA sequence: TGCGCCAGCAGCCAAGAATATAATTCACCCCTCCACTTT.